This T cell receptor (beta chain) came from a study of response to subunit inactivated influenza vaccine. This CDR3 region has 14 residues. The V end was cut by 6 bases, the J end by 0 bases, with 12 bases between. CDR1 is MNHEY and CDR2 is SVGEGT in the germline V gene. TCRdb processed the RT-PCR reads anew with MiXCR; each CDR3 protein has one entry. In the table there are hundreds of thousands of distinct CDR3 sequences, 11% to 15% of which are singletons. The sequences come from PBMCs from blood, collected 14 days before vaccination. The sequence came from a man between 50 and 59 years old who received an inactivated influenza vaccine. The chain recombines TRBV6-2 or TRBV6-3 with TRBJ2-7, with a weak D call TRBD1 (6 bases). In DNA form, the CDR3 reads TGTGCCAGCAGGAGGACAGCAAGCTCCTACGAGCAGTACTTC. Amino acid sequence: CASRRTASSYEQYF.